This T cell receptor beta chain was obtained from a study of blood T cell repertoires in COVID-19. TCRdb keeps only in-frame clones here, not all; method: immunoSEQ multiplex PCR. The table lists tens of thousands of clones, about 85% of them singletons. The CDR3 has 14 residues. V lost 3 bases to trimming and J lost 3 bases; unmatched junction nucleotides: 4. The germline V gene encodes CDR1 MGHDK and CDR2 SYGVNS. The sequence was collected from a woman in her 70s in a cohort sampled during active COVID-19. This chain links TRBV25-1 with TRBJ1-1, with 7 bases fitting TRBD1. The sequenced sample consisted of peripheral blood. In nucleotides, the CDR3 is TGTGCCAGCAGTGAGACAGGGAGGTACACTGAAGCTTTCTTT. This translates into CASSETGRYTEAFF. Drawing the rest from reference TRBV25-1 and TRBJ1-1, the complete variable domain is EADIYQTPRYLVIGTGKKITLECSQTMGHDKMYWYQQDPGMELHLIHYSYGVNSTEKGDLSSESTVSRIRTEHFPLTLESARPSHTSQYLCASSETGRYTEAFFGQGTRLTVV.